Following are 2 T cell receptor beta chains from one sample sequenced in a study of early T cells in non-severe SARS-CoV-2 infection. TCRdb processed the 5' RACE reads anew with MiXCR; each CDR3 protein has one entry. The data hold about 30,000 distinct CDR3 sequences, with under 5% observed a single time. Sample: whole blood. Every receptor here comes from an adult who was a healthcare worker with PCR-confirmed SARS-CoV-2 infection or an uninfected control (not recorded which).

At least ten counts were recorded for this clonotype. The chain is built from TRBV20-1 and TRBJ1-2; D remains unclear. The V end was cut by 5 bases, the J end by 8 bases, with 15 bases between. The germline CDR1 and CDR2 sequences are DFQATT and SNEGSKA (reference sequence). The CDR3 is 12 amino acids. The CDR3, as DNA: TGCAGTGCTGGATGGCTTGTGGACGGCTACACCTTC. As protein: CSAGWLVDGYTF.

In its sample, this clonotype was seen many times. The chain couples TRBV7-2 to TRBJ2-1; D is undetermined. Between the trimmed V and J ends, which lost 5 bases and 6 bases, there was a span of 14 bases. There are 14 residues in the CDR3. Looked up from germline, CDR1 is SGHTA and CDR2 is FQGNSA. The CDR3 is CASSPRGARNEQFF. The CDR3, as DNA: TGTGCCAGCAGCCCCCGAGGAGCGCGCAATGAGCAGTTCTTC.